The 26 T cell receptor beta chains listed next were all sequenced from one sample in a study of patients and donors after allogeneic stem cell transplantation. A single record per CDR3 protein comes from TCRdb applying MiXCR to the RT-PCR reads. Of more than 850,000 distinct CDR3 sequences in the sample, roughly 18% are singletons; the top ten hold about 6%. Sequenced material: blood, either unsorted or a sorted T cell fraction (not recorded which). Source of these receptors: a human donor who was either an allogeneic HSCT recipient or a stem cell or donor lymphocyte infusion donor (not recorded which). It is not recorded whose cells these are; they may come from a transplant donor.

The chain combines TRBV20-1 with TRBJ2-5; 8 bases line up with TRBD2. Per the germline V gene, CDR1 is DFQATT and CDR2 is SNEGSKA (reference sequence). The trim removed 7 bases at V and 1 base at J, leaving 11 bases unmatched. The CDR3 totals 15 residues. CDR3 sequence (DNA): TGCAGTGTTCCGAGGTTAGGGACTAGCCAAGAGACCCAGTACTTC. Translating gives CSVPRLGTSQETQYF.

CDR3 bases: TGCAGTGCTAGAGATAACTATGGCTACACCTTC. It translates to CSARDNYGYTF. The chain couples TRBV20-1 to TRBJ1-2; D not resolved. The germline V gene encodes CDR1 DFQATT and CDR2 SNEGSKA (reference sequence). This CDR3 has 11 amino acids. Trimming removed 0 bases at V and 1 base at J, with 0 bases between.

This clonotype was seen many times. The chain is built from TRBV27 and TRBJ2-1, with 10 bases that match TRBD2. The CDR3 runs 21 residues. Germline trimming cut 0 bases from V and 4 bases from J; bases unmatched to any gene: 18. CDR1 and CDR2 from the germline V gene are MNHEY and SMNVEV (reference sequence). The CDR3 sequence is CASSLSVSGRARSQLYNEQFF. CDR3 nucleotides: TGTGCCAGCAGTTTATCGGTGAGCGGGAGGGCTAGGTCGCAACTGTACAATGAGCAGTTCTTC.

The rearrangement uses TRBV27 and TRBJ1-4; D is unresolved. Between the trimmed V and J ends, which lost 5 bases and 0 bases, there was a span of 10 bases. This CDR3 has 15 residues. Germline V gene sequence: CDR1 MNHEY, CDR2 SMNVEV (reference sequence). Here the CDR3 reads CASSPQLATNEKLFF. For the CDR3, the DNA is TGTGCCAGCAGTCCCCAACTCGCAACTAATGAAAAACTGTTTTTT.

Concerning this clonotype: Relative to the germline gene, one junction end is altered; a read error may explain this. V gene TRBV7-2 combines with J gene TRBJ2-7; D might be TRBD1 (6 bases). Germline lookup yields CDR1 SGHTA and CDR2 FQGNSA. The CDR3 spans 17 residues. CDR3 residues: CASSLAERQAPSYERYF. CDR3 DNA: TGTGCCAGCAGCTTAGCGGAGAGACAGGCACCCTCCTACGAGCGGTACTTC.

The J gene is TRBJ2-1, the V gene TRBV6-1, with 12 positions matching TRBD2. This CDR3 is built from 19 residues. V lost 7 bases to trimming and J lost 0 bases; unmatched junction nucleotides: 13. CDR1 is MNHNS, CDR2 SASEGT, per germline. DNA of the CDR3: TGTGCCAGCACCAACTTGGGACTAGCGGGCGGGAGCTCCTACAATGAGCAGTTCTTC. Translated: CASTNLGLAGGSSYNEQFF.

V gene TRBV30 combines with J gene TRBJ2-5; weak D call: TRBD1 (6 bases). Between the trimmed V and J ends, which lost 0 bases and 5 bases, there was a span of 19 bases. The CDR3 is 16 residues long. Per germline, CDR1 GTSNPN and CDR2 SVGIG (reference sequence). Written as DNA, the CDR3 is TGTGCCTGGAGTGTTTGGGGGCCTCTAGTTGGGGAGACCCAGTACTTC. Its protein product is CAWSVWGPLVGETQYF.

The rearrangement joins TRBV7-9 to TRBJ2-7; no clear D. The length of the CDR3 is 13 residues. With 5 bases removed from V and 1 base from J, the gap between germline ends came to 9 bases. The germline CDR1 and CDR2 sequences are SEHNR and FQNEAQ (reference sequence). This chain's CDR3 is CASSREFSYEQYF. The CDR3 coding sequence is TGTGCCAGCAGCAGGGAATTTTCCTACGAGCAGTACTTC.

This clonotype was observed a few times. The chain couples TRBV9 to TRBJ2-3; weak D call: TRBD1 (6 bases). CDR1 and CDR2 from the germline V gene are SGDLS and YYNGEE. The CDR3 contains 16 residues. The V end lost 3 bases, the J end lost 0 bases, and 14 bases lay between the germline ends. This CDR3 is CASSAPGTPSTDTQYF. The DNA of the CDR3 is TGTGCCAGCAGCGCCCCCGGGACACCTAGCACAGATACGCAGTATTTT. The complete variable domain, with remaining parts taken from reference TRBV9 and TRBJ2-3, reads DSGVTQTPKHLITATGQRVTLRCSPRSGDLSVYWYQQSLDQGLQFLIQYYNGEERAKGNILERFSAQQFPDLHSELNLSSLELGDSALYFCASSAPGTPSTDTQYFGPGTRLTVL.

This chain connects TRBV12-3 or TRBV12-4 to TRBJ1-2; the match to TRBD1 covers 7 bases. The CDR3 runs 13 residues. V lost 6 bases to trimming and J lost 8 bases; unmatched junction nucleotides: 9. CDR3 in amino acids: CASSSQGRRGYTF. The CDR3 DNA reads as TGTGCCAGCAGCTCACAGGGGCGCAGGGGCTACACCTTC.

This clonotype was observed a handful of times. The V gene is TRBV4-1, the J gene TRBJ2-5, with TRBD2 matching over 7 bases. The CDR3 runs to 14 residues. Germline loops: CDR1 MGHRA, CDR2 YSYEKL. J was trimmed by 7 bases and V by 4 bases; bases with no gene match: 9. The CDR3 sequence is CASSPSGVRGTQYF. The CDR3 DNA reads TGCGCCAGCAGCCCAAGCGGGGTTCGGGGGACCCAGTACTTC.

V and J are TRBV9 and TRBJ2-7, with D perhaps TRBD1 (5 bases). V lost 4 bases to trimming and J lost 3 bases, with 17 bases between them. Germline values: CDR1 SGDLS, CDR2 YYNGEE. The CDR3 spans 15 residues. CDR3 sequence: CASSTLGGQDYEQYF. Written as DNA, the CDR3 is TGTGCCAGCAGCACCCTTGGCGGACAAGACTACGAGCAGTACTTC.

This rearrangement joins TRBV20-1 to TRBJ1-5, with 8 bases identical to TRBD1. The V gene's germline CDR1 is DFQATT and CDR2 SNEGSKA (reference sequence). CDR3 length equals 19 residues. V gave up 0 bases and J gave up 5 bases; unmatched junction bases: 18. The CDR3 loop reads CSARDRDRGRIWRDQPQHF. The DNA of the CDR3 is TGCAGTGCTAGAGATAGAGACAGGGGAAGGATATGGCGCGATCAGCCCCAGCATTTT.

This rearrangement joins TRBV14 to TRBJ2-1, with unresolved D. CDR3 length: 12 residues. CDR1 and CDR2 (germline): SGHDN, FVKESK. Deletions cut 4 bases from V and 7 bases from J, with 8 bases between. CDR3 DNA sequence: TGTGCCAGCAGCCCAACACTAAATGAGCAGTTCTTC. Protein sequence: CASSPTLNEQFF.

The J gene is TRBJ2-1, the V gene TRBV4-1; D gene unclear. The germline V gene encodes CDR1 MGHRA and CDR2 YSYEKL. This CDR3 comprises 15 residues. Trimming left V 1 base short and J 0 bases short, with 7 bases between. In nucleotides, the CDR3 is TGCGCCAGCAGCCAAGCCCTCAGCTCCTACAATGAGCAGTTCTTC. Amino acid sequence: CASSQALSSYNEQFF.

This clonotype was recorded a few times. The rearrangement links TRBV5-6 to TRBJ2-2; 8 bases line up with TRBD2. With V trimmed by 1 base and J by 5 bases, 1 base remained unmatched. Germline assignment: CDR1 SGHDT and CDR2 YYEEEE. The CDR3 extends over 14 amino acids. CDR3 region: CASSLPGGTGELFF. CDR3 nucleotide sequence: TGTGCCAGCAGCTTGCCGGGAGGGACCGGGGAGCTGTTTTTT.

The V call is TRBV2, the J call TRBJ1-5, with 10 bases matching TRBD1. The length of the CDR3 is 17 residues. Germline lookup yields CDR1 SNHLY and CDR2 FYNNEI. J lost 0 bases, V lost 6 bases, and 8 bases had no gene match. The CDR3 DNA follows: TGTGCCAGCAGGGACAGGGGGAGTCACGTTAGCAATCAGCCCCAGCATTTT. Translated: CASRDRGSHVSNQPQHF. Using reference TRBV2 and TRBJ1-5 for the parts outside the CDR3, the full variable domain is EPEVTQTPSHQVTQMGQEVILRCVPISNHLYFYWYRQILGQKVEFLVSFYNNEISEKSEIFDDQFSVERPDGSNFTLKIRSTKLEDSAMYFCASRDRGSHVSNQPQHFGDGTRLSIL.

The V and J genes are TRBV7-9 and TRBJ2-1; TRBD2 matches 12 bases. Per the germline V gene, CDR1 is SEHNR and CDR2 is FQNEAQ (reference sequence). The trim removed 5 bases at V and 0 bases at J, leaving 5 bases unmatched. The CDR3 has 17 residues. Here the CDR3 reads CASSRTSGISSYNEQFF. The DNA for the CDR3 is TGTGCCAGCAGCCGGACTAGCGGGATTAGCTCCTACAATGAGCAGTTCTTC.

The V call is TRBV7-9, the J call TRBJ2-7; 11 bases match TRBD1. The CDR3 loop spans 17 amino acids. Germline CDR1 is SEHNR and CDR2 is FQNEAQ (reference sequence). Trimming removed 2 bases from V and 2 bases from J; junction bases left unmatched: 8. CDR3 residues: CASSLPRPGQGAYEQYF. The CDR3 DNA sequence: TGTGCCAGCAGCTTACCCCGGCCGGGACAGGGGGCCTACGAGCAGTACTTC.

The chain links TRBV12-3 or TRBV12-4 to TRBJ2-6; TRBD1 aligns across 9 bases. The CDR3 covers 18 residues. After removal of 6 bases from V and 3 bases from J, the junction contained 12 bases not matched to a gene. In DNA form, the CDR3 reads TGTGCCAGCAGCCTTCTCACACAGGGGGCGGGTGGGGCCAACGTCCTGACTTTC. This gives the protein CASSLLTQGAGGANVLTF.

There are a few counts of this clonotype. This chain joins TRBV6-5 and TRBJ1-2; no definite D call. V gave up 0 bases and J gave up 8 bases, with 13 bases separating them. This CDR3 region has 14 residues. CDR1 is MNHEY, CDR2 SVGAGI, per germline. CDR3 coding DNA: TGTGCCAGCAGTTACTCGTCTAACGGTGTAGGCTACACCTTC. Its translation: CASSYSSNGVGYTF.

This clonotype was counted a few times. The chain is built from TRBV20-1 and TRBJ1-5; TRBD1 is a possible D gene (5 bases). The CDR3 spans 17 residues. The germline V gene has CDR1 DFQATT and CDR2 SNEGSKA (reference sequence). Trimming removed 0 bases from V and 3 bases from J, with 18 bases in between. CDR3 in amino acids: CSARDRDGSIDNQPQHF. The CDR3 DNA is TGCAGTGCTAGAGACAGGGACGGCTCGATTGACAATCAGCCCCAGCATTTT.

This clonotype was seen more than once but under ten times. The V and J genes are TRBV24-1 and TRBJ2-7, with 7 nucleotides matching TRBD1. J was trimmed by 3 bases and V by 1 base; bases with no gene match: 8. The CDR3 contains 16 residues. In germline, CDR1 is KGHDR, CDR2 SFDVKD. The CDR3, as DNA: TGTGCCACCAGTGATTTAGTACAGGGGAAGGTCTACGAGCAGTACTTC. It yields the protein CATSDLVQGKVYEQYF.

In its sample, this clonotype was seen a few times. The DNA for the CDR3 is TGTGCCAGCTCACCCCTCTCTTCAGACTCCTACAATGAGCAGTTCTTC. Translation gives CASSPLSSDSYNEQFF. This sequence joins TRBV18 and TRBJ2-1; D remains ambiguous. V was clipped by 3 bases and J by 0 bases, with 12 bases between them. CDR3 length equals 16 residues. Germline CDR1 is KGHSH and CDR2 is LQKENI.

This clonotype was counted between two and nine times. V gene TRBV27 combines with J gene TRBJ2-2; TRBD1 aligns across 10 bases. After removal of 2 bases from V and 8 bases from J, the junction contained 5 bases not matched to a gene. The germline gives CDR1 MNHEY, CDR2 SMNVEV (reference sequence). The length of the CDR3 is 15 residues. DNA of the CDR3: TGTGCCAGCAGTTTAAGACAGGGGGCTTGGGGGGAGCTGTTTTTT. This translates into CASSLRQGAWGELFF.

J is TRBJ1-5 and V is TRBV5-1; 10 bases align to TRBD1. Germline values: CDR1 SGHRS, CDR2 YFSETQ. Trimming took 3 bases from V and 2 from J; bases not matched to a gene: 5. The length of the CDR3 is 16 residues. The CDR3 spells CASSYGTGDGNQPQHF. The CDR3 DNA follows: TGCGCCAGCAGCTACGGGACAGGGGATGGCAATCAGCCCCAGCATTTT.